This TCR beta chain was obtained from a study of shared clonotypes between healthy human individuals. Template for every sorted-subset replicate PCR totaled around 200 ng DNA, roughly 30,000 T cell genomes. Some clones are missing from TCRdb's copy, which holds only in-frame ones; the method was immunoSEQ multiplex PCR. The sample records 850,000 to 1,200,000 clones, around 74% being singletons. Healthy HIV-negative adults without recent acute infections or vaccinations served as donors. Every one of the donors was a Caucasian adult that lived in Nashville, Tennessee. The germline V gene has CDR1 SGHVS and CDR2 FNYEAQ. This CDR3 spans 16 amino acids. V shed 5 bases and J shed 0 bases, with 11 bases lying between them.

This sequence joins TRBV7-6 and TRBJ2-6; D is undetermined. The sample taken for sequencing was memory CD4+ T cells sorted from blood. As for subset: CD45RA-negative fraction. This receptor was obtained from a man aged 18 to 35 in good health. The CDR3 reads CASSDSRFSGANVLTF. The CDR3 nucleotides are TGTGCCAGCAGCGATAGCCGGTTCTCTGGGGCCAACGTCCTGACTTTC.